The 9 T cell receptor beta chains listed next were all sequenced from one sample in a study of shared clonotypes between healthy human individuals. Clones were read by immunoSEQ multiplex PCR, and TCRdb kept only the in-frame ones, dropping some. Of about 960,000 clones listed, approximately 76% are singletons. The sequenced sample consisted of memory CD4+ T cells sorted from blood. The subset: CD45RA-negative fraction. All receptors come from a man younger than 35 in good health.

CDR3 residues: CAWSLTTPRGAYEQYF. DNA for the CDR3: TGTGCCTGGAGTCTAACAACCCCTCGGGGGGCCTACGAGCAGTACTTC. The chain combines TRBV30 with TRBJ2-7, with 7 bases fitting TRBD2. Unmatched junction bases numbered 12, after V lost 2 bases and J lost 2 bases. Germline CDR1 is GTSNPN and CDR2 is SVGIG (reference sequence). The CDR3 extends over 16 amino acids. Complete variable domain (other parts from reference TRBV30 and TRBJ2-7): SQTIHQWPATLVQPVGSPLSLECTVEGTSNPNLYWYRQAAGRGLQLLFYSVGIGQISSEVPQNLSASRPQDRQFILSSKKLLLSDSGFYLCAWSLTTPRGAYEQYFGPGTRLTVT.

Worth noting for this clone: Other DNA sequences in the same sample also yield this CDR3. This chain links TRBV11-2 with TRBJ2-7, with D hard to call. The germline CDR1 and CDR2 sequences are SGHAT and FQNNGV. There are 12 residues in the CDR3. The ends were cut back, 1 base at V and 2 bases at J, with 3 bases in the middle. Here the CDR3 DNA reads TGTGCCAGCAGCTTAGTCCCCTACGAGCAGTACTTC. It yields the protein CASSLVPYEQYF.

The table lists this clone with many counts. V and J are TRBV11-3 and TRBJ2-7; no firm D call. Trimming removed 7 bases at V and 1 base at J, with 11 bases between. The CDR3 consists of 13 residues. Per the germline V gene, CDR1 is SGHNT and CDR2 is YENEEA. The CDR3 nucleotides are TGTGCCAGCACCGAACGGATATCCTACGAGCAGTACTTC. It translates to CASTERISYEQYF.

This rearrangement joins TRBV29-1 to TRBJ2-7; 8 nucleotides line up with TRBD1. Germline CDR1 is SQVTM and CDR2 is ANQGSEA. V gave up 4 bases and J gave up 3 bases; unmatched junction bases: 5. The CDR3 is 13 residues long. CDR3 nucleotide sequence: TGCAGCGTTGGGGACAGGAGGAACTACGAGCAGTACTTC. Protein: CSVGDRRNYEQYF.

With respect to this clone: This sample includes further DNA sequences coding for the same CDR3. The V call is TRBV15, the J call TRBJ2-7, with D uncertain. From germline, CDR1 is LNHNV and CDR2 YYDKDF (reference sequence). The CDR3 is made up of 13 amino acids. Trimming removed 0 bases at V and 4 bases at J, with 7 bases between. CDR3 in amino acids: CATSRDLGYEQYF. The CDR3 bases are TGTGCCACCAGCAGAGATCTGGGATACGAGCAGTACTTC.

Remarks on this clone: It may be a read error: a sequence one base away is much more abundant. In nucleotides, the CDR3 is TGTGCCAGCAGCGTAGTCATGGACACTGAAGCTTTCTTT. It translates to CASSVVMDTEAFF. The rearrangement uses TRBV9 and TRBJ1-1; D unresolved. Germline CDR1 and CDR2: SGDLS and YYNGEE. V was shortened by 0 bases and J by 3 bases, with 6 bases between the two germline ends. The CDR3 length is 13 residues. Based on the CDR3 plus reference TRBV9 and TRBJ1-1, the full variable domain is DSGVTQTPKHLITATGQRVTLRCSPRSGDLSVYWYQQSLDQGLQFLIQYYNGEERAKGNILERFSAQQFPDLHSELNLSSLELGDSALYFCASSVVMDTEAFFGQGTRLTVV.

This chain joins TRBV7-2 and TRBJ2-5, with D possibly TRBD2 on 5 matching bases. This CDR3 has 14 residues. Trimming stripped 1 base from V and 5 bases from J, with 11 bases between. Looked up from germline, CDR1 is SGHTA and CDR2 is FQGNSA. In DNA form, the CDR3 reads TGTGCCAGCAGCTTAGGTCAGAGGGTGGAGACCCAGTACTTC. This translates into CASSLGQRVETQYF.

This chain connects TRBV13 to TRBJ2-5; 9 bases match TRBD1. There are 16 residues in the CDR3. Losses at the gene ends were 6 bases for V and 2 bases for J; bases not matched to a gene: 10. The V gene's germline CDR1 is PRHDT and CDR2 FYEKMQ (reference sequence). The CDR3 coding sequence is TGTGCCAGCAGTCCATTCTCCGGGACAGGGCAAGAGACCCAGTACTTC. Encoded protein: CASSPFSGTGQETQYF.

Turning to this clone: One junction end disagrees with the germline gene, perhaps due to a read error. V gene TRBV5-1 combines with J gene TRBJ2-1; possibly TRBD1 for D (5 bases). This CDR3 spans 15 amino acids. Germline CDR1 reads SGHRS; CDR2 reads YFSETQ. CDR3 sequence (DNA): TGTGCCAGCAGCTTATGGACACTCTACTACAATGAGCAGTTCTTC. It codes for CASSLWTLYYNEQFF.